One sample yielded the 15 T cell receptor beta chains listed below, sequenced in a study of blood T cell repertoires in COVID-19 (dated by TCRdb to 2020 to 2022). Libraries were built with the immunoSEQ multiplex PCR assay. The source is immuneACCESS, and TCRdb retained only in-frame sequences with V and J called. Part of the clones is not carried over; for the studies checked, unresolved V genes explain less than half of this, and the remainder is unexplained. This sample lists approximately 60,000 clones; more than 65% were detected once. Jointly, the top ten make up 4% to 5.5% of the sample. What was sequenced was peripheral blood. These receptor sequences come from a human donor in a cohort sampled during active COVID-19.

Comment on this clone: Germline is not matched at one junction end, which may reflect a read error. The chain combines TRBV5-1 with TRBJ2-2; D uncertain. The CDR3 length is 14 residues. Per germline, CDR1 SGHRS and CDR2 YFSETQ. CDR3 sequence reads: CARSLLVLGGELFF. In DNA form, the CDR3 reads TGCGCCCGCAGCTTGTTAGTCCTTGGCGGGGAGCTGTTTTTT.

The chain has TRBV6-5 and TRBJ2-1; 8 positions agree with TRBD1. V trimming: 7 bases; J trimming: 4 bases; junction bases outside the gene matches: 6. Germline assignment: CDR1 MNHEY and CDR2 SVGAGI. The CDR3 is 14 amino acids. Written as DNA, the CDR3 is TGTGCCAGCATCAGGGGGCTGTATTACAATGAGCAGTTCTTC. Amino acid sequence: CASIRGLYYNEQFF.

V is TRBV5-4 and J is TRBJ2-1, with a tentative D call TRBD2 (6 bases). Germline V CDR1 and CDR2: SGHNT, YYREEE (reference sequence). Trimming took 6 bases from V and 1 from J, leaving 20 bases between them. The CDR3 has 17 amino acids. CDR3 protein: CASNSRGGGASYNEQFF. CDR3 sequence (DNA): TGTGCCAGCAACTCCCGGGGAGGCGGGGCATCCTACAATGAGCAGTTCTTC.

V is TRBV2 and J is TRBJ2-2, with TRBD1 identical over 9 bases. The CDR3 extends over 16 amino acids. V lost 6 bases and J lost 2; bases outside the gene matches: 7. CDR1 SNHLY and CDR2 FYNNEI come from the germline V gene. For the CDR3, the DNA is TGTGCCAGCAGACCCGCGGGACAGGGTAACACCGGGGAGCTGTTTTTT. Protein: CASRPAGQGNTGELFF.

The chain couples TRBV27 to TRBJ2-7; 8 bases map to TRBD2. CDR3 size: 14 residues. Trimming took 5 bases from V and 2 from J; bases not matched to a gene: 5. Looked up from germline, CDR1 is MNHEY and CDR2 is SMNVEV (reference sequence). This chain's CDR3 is CASSPGLGTYEQYF. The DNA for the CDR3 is TGTGCCAGCAGTCCGGGACTAGGGACCTACGAGCAGTACTTC.

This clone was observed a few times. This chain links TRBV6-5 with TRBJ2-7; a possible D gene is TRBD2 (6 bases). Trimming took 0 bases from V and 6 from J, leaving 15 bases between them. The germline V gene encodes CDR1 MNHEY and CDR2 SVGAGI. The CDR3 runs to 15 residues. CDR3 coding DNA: TGTGCCAGCAGTTACTCGGGGAGGCCCGGGGGCGAGCAGTACTTC. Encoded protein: CASSYSGRPGGEQYF.

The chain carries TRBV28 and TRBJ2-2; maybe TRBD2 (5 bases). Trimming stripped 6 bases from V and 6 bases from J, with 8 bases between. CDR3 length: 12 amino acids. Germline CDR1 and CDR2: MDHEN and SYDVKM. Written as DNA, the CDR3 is TGTGCCAGCAGCACGGGGTCCGGGGAGCTGTTTTTT. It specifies CASSTGSGELFF.

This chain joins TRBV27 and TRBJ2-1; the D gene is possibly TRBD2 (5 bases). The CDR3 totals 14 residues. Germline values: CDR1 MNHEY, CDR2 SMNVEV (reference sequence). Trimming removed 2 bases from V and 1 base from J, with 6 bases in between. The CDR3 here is CASSLPGSYNEQFF. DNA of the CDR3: TGTGCCAGCAGTTTACCGGGGTCCTACAATGAGCAGTTCTTC.

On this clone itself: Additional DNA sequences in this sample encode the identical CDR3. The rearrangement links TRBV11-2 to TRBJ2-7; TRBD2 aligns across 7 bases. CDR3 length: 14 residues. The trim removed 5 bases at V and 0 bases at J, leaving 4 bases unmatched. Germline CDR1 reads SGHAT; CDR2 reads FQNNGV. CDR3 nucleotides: TGTGCCAGCAGCCCAGGCGGGAGCTCCTACGAGCAGTACTTC. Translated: CASSPGGSSYEQYF.

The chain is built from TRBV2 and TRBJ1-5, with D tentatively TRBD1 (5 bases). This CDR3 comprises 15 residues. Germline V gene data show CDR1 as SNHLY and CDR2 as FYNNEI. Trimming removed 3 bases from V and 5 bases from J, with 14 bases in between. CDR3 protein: CASSDPRRGDQPQHF. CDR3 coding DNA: TGTGCCAGCAGTGATCCCAGGCGGGGGGATCAGCCCCAGCATTTT.

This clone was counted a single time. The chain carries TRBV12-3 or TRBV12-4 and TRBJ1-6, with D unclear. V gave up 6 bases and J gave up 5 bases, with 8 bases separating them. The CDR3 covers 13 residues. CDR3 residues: CASRLTDNSPLHF. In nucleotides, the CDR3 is TGTGCCAGCAGGCTTACAGATAATTCACCCCTCCACTTT.

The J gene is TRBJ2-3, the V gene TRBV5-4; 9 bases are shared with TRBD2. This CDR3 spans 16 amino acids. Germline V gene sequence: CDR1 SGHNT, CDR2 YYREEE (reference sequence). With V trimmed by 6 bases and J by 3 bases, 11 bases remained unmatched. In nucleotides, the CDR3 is TGTGCCAGCACCTCAACCGCGGGGGGGCGTACAGATACGCAGTATTTT. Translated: CASTSTAGGRTDTQYF.

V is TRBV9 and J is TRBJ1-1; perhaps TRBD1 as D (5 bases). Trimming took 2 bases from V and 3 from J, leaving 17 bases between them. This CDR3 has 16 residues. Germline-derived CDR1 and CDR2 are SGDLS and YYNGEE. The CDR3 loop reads CASSVSGDALDTEAFF. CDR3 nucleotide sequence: TGTGCCAGCAGCGTTAGCGGGGACGCCCTAGACACTGAAGCTTTCTTT.

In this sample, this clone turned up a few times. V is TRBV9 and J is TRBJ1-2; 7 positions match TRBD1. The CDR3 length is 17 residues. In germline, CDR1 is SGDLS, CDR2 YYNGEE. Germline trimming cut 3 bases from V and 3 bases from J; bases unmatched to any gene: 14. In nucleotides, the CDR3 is TGTGCCAGCAGCGGACAGGGAAAGGGGATAATGGACTATGGCTACACCTTC. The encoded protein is CASSGQGKGIMDYGYTF.

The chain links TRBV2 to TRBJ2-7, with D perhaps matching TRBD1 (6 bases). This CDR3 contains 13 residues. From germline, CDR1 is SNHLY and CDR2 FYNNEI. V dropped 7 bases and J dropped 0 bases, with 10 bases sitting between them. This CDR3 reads CASKTGSSYEQYF. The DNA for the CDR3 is TGTGCCAGCAAGACAGGTAGCTCCTACGAGCAGTACTTC.